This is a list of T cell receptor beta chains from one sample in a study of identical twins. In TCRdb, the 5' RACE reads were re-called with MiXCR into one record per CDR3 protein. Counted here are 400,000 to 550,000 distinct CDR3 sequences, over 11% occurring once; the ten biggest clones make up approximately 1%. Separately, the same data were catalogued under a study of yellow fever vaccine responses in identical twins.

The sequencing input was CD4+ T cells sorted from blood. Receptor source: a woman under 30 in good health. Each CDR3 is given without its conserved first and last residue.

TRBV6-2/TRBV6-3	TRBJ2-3	ASTWILRTDTQY
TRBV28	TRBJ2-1	ASSSASEGDNEQF
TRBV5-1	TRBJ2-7	ASSLGGAGEQY
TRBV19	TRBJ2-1	ASRPLLAGSYNEQF
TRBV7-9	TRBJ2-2	ASSPWTYNTGELF
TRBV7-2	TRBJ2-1	ASSLVGASASYNEQF
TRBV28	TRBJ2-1	ASSGGANEQF
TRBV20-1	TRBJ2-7	SASGTGGVNEQY
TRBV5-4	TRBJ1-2	ASSPSAGGGYT
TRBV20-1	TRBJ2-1	SAFTRQTSGRDEQF
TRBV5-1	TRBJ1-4	ASSFRRAEKLF
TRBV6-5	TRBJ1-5	ASSYSRDTNQPQH
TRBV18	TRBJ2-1	ASSPSTSGRLNEQF
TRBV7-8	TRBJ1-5	ASSLTLGGAQPQH
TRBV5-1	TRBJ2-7	ASSPTSPNYEQY
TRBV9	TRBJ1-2	ASSPRGDSYGYT
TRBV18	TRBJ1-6	ASSLDSQESSPLH
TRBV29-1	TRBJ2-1	SATTGQGAGEQF
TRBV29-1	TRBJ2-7	SVSRDGGYEQY
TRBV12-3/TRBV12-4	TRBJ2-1	ASSEPGRVKF
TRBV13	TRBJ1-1	ASSFREGTEAF
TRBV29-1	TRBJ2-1	SVDQGIDVYNEQF
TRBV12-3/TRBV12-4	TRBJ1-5	ASSLNGRRQPQH
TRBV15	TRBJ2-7	ATSRVVTGRAYEQY
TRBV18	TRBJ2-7	ASSPLEGSYEQY
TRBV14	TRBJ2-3	ASSQYGTDTQY
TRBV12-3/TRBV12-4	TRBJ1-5	ASSMGQGSDSNQPQH
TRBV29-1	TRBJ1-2	SVVGTNYGYT
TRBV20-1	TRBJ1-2	SASRDTIYGYT
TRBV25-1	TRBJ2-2	ASSELGLAGGRTGELF
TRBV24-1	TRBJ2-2	ATSARHARVTTGLGTGELF
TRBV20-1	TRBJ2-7	SAIPGPRREQY
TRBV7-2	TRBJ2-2	ASSATNTGELF
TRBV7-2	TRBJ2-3	ASLLVVYTDTQY
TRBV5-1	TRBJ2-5	ASPYRGQETQY
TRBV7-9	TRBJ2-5	ASSLVTGWETQY
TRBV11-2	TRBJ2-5	ASSFWGETQY
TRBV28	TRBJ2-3	ASSFVGTSDTQY
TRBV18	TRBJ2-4	ASSPGHKAKNIQY
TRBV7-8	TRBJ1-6	ASSLVGKNQRGTPLH
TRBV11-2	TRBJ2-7	ASSTQTGTGGEQY
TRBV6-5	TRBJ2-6	ASSYPTGSGANVLT
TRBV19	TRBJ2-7	ASSNRGKDEQY
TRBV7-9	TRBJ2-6	ASSLSLSGANVLT
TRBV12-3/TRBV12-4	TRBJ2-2	ASSGRSKTGELF
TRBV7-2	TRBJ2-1	ASSFTGTGYNEQF
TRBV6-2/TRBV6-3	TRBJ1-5	ASSNRDGNQPQH
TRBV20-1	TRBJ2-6	SVQTGGSSGANVLT
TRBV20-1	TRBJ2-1	SAPSGSMNEQF
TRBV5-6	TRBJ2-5	ASLQGLYQETQY
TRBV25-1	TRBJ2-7	ASGGEAYEQY
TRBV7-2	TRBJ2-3	ASSSTRQRGSTDTQY
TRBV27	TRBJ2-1	ASSFPGQGENEQF
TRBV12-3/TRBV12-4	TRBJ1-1	ASSLMGFAEAF
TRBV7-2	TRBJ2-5	ASSSPRRGAGVESQY
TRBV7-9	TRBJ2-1	ASSLRSLAGPGEQF
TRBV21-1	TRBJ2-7	ASSKASAGEQY